This T cell receptor (beta chain) appears in the sequencing data of a study of Graves' ophthalmopathy and Graves' hyperthyroidism. Study details: Peripheral blood was gathered at the point of initial diagnosis, before any treatment started. Broader study findings: Most clonotypes expanded in thyroid above 0.001 frequency were present in blood too.

Patients were diagnosed from clinical symptoms, serum thyroxine, TRAb, thyroid ultrasound and orbital computed tomography. RNA transcripts were the source from which TCR beta CDR3 regions were amplified. The workflow started with a first-round RT-PCR run with HTBI primers and then moved on to a second-round multiplex PCR. A single record per CDR3 protein comes from TCRdb applying MiXCR to the multiplex PCR reads. The sample shows approximately 460,000 distinct CDR3 sequences, 14% of them seen only once. This clonotype was seen at least ten times. Its specificity is unknown. The TCR was taken from a woman aged 25 to 39 with Graves' ophthalmopathy. Sample: blood.

CDR3 residues: CASSELGIDETQYF. Here the CDR3 DNA reads TGTGCCAGCAGTGAACTGGGTATAGATGAGACCCAGTACTTC. This chain connects TRBV6-1 to TRBJ2-5; D is unclear. CDR1 and CDR2 (germline): MNHNS, SASEGT. Deletions cut 2 bases from V and 5 bases from J, with 12 bases between. CDR3 length: 14 residues.